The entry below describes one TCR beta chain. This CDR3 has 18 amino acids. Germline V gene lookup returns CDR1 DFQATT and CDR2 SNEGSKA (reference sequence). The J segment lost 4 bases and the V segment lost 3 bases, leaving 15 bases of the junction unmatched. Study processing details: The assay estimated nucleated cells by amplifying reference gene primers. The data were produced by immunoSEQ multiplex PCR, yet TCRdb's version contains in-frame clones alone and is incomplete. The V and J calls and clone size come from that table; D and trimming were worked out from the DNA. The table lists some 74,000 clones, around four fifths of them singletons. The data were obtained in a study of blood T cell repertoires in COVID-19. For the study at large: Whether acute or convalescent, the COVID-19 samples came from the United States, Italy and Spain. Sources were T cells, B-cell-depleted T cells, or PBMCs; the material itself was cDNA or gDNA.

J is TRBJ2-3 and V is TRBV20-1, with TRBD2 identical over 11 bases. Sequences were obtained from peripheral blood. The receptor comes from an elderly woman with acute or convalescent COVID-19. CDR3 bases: TGCAGTGCTAGTCCCCGACCTACTAGCGGGAGTTTGGCAGATACGCAGTATTTT. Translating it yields CSASPRPTSGSLADTQYF.